This TCR beta chain comes out of a study of blood T cells in healthy people across ages (dated by TCRdb to the mid-2010s). Background on the whole study: Template switching captured roughly one uniquely barcoded TCR beta cDNA molecule per two T cells in model experiments. To track age-related changes in TCR beta repertoire diversity, the study relied on deep sequencing normalized with unique cDNA molecular identifiers. The donors were divided into four age groups: young (average approximately 17 years), middle-aged (approximately 39), aged (about 60) and long-lived (about 80). To avoid experimental bias, donors of different ages were distributed randomly across sequencing lanes. Using the same blood draw, the study looked at two additional independent replicas of 1 million unique cDNA reads for two donors, one aged 18 to 30 and the other aged 80 or older. Overall study results and their limits: Observed TCR beta diversity correlated strongly with the percentage of naive T cells measured by flow cytometry. Observed TCR beta diversity per million T cells fell roughly linearly with age, and a significant reduction was already apparent by age about 38. Because donor CMV infection status was unknown, age-related changes in expanded clonotypes were potentially confounded. Estimates of total diversity from one million sequenced T cells were regarded as lower bounds and underestimates. Bulk unsorted PBMC profiling prevented conclusive comparison of naive and antigen-experienced compartments. Compared with the aged group, more naive CD4+ T cells, fewer expanded clones and increased TCR diversity were shown by the long-lived group, suggesting age selection.

V loses 6 bases at its end and J loses 3 bases; junction bases beyond the gene matches: 11. The germline V gene (reference sequence) provides CDR1 DFQATT and CDR2 SNEGSKA. The CDR3 spans 14 residues, from the cysteine through the phenylalanine. The read is trimmed to its CDR3 DNA, 42 bases read in frame from base 1. On this clonotype itself: This clone's antigen is unknown. Base-call qualities are not available, and no considerably larger clone is one nucleotide away.

Library preparation used 5' RACE. A second PCR of about 6 to 11 cycles was performed with a sample-barcoded 5' primer and a J-beta primer mix. Each TCR beta cDNA molecule received a unique molecular identifier from a template-switch 5' adaptor carrying 12 random nucleotides. Each sample yielded at least 2.5 million CDR3-containing paired-end reads. First-strand cDNA was synthesized from all RNA with the Mint cDNA synthesis kit, primed by a TRBC-specific oligonucleotide. Following uracil-DNA glycosylase treatment, all cDNA underwent a first 18-cycle PCR with the universal primers M1SS and BC2_uni_R. In the paper's pipeline: For normalization, 1 million high-quality reads, each with a distinct molecular identifier, were randomly selected from each sample. Reads sharing molecular identifiers were discarded rather than binned into consensus sequences. MiTCR, run with a Q25 quality threshold and the strictest error-elimination algorithm, handled CDR3 identification, clonotype clustering and error correction. A nonparametric unseen species model with Euler transformation was used to estimate lower-bound total TCR beta diversity. The raw public reads went through TCRdb reprocessing: fastp at Q25, MiXCR clone calling, in-frame beta chains kept. For every CDR3 protein sequence, its rows merge into one entry that carries the most common genes and DNA. The V and J calls reflect TCRdb's pipeline rather than the authors' work. For this sample the table gives 1.8 million or so distinct CDR3 sequences, of which about two fifths were detected only once. 23% of the sample comes from the top ten.

The donors were some 36 Caucasian individuals from Russia, aged 6 to 90 years, who were systemically healthy. Each donor gave 8 to 10 milliliters of peripheral blood, drawn into EDTA-treated Vacutainer tubes. Ficoll-Paque density-gradient centrifugation was used to isolate PBMCs, with at least 6.5 million per sample. Total RNA was extracted from PBMCs with Trizol reagent, with at least 6 micrograms obtained per sample. Naive CD45RAhigh/CD27high T cell percentages were measured by flow cytometry on a PBMC aliquot from every donor. The sequence was obtained from a human donor in good health. Sequenced material: blood. The chain uses TRBV20-1 and TRBJ2-7; 7 middle bases align to TRBD1. The base sequence is TGCAGTGCAAGACTTAGACAGGGAATCTACGAGCAGTACTTC. This gives the protein CSARLRQGIYEQYF.